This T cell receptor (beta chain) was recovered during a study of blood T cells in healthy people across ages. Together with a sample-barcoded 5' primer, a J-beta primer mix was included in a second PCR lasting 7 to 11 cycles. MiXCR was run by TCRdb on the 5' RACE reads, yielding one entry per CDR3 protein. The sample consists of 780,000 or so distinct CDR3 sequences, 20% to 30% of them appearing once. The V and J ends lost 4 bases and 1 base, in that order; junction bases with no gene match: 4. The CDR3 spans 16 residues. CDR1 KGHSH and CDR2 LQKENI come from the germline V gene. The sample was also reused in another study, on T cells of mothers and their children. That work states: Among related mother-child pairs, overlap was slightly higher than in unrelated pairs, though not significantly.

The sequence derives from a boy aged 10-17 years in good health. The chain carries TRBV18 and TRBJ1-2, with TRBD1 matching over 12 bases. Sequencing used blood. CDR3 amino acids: CASSQGTGGVNYGYTF. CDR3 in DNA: TGTGCCAGCTCACAAGGGACAGGGGGCGTTAACTATGGCTACACCTTC.